These 26 T cell receptor beta chains originate from one sample sequenced in a study of T cell responses to AZD1222 COVID-19 vaccine. Clones were read by immunoSEQ multiplex PCR, and TCRdb kept only the in-frame ones, dropping some. The sample has about 140,000 clones; 85% to 90% are singletons. The sample was peripheral blood, taken 28 days after the second AZD1222 dose. These receptors all come from an adult who received the AZD1222 COVID-19 vaccine.

V gene TRBV4-2 combines with J gene TRBJ1-2; no clear D. This CDR3 contains 14 residues. The germline V and J ends were trimmed by 0 bases and 4 bases, with 9 bases remaining between them. In germline, CDR1 is LGHNA, CDR2 YNFKEQ. The CDR3 is CASSQDGPLYGYTF. The CDR3 region has the DNA TGTGCCAGCAGCCAAGATGGCCCCCTCTATGGCTACACCTTC.

The rearrangement links TRBV28 to TRBJ1-2, with 8 bases lining up with TRBD1. From germline, CDR1 is MDHEN and CDR2 SYDVKM. Losses at the gene ends were 4 bases for V and 8 bases for J; bases not matched to a gene: 9. The CDR3 runs 14 residues. The CDR3 bases are TGTGCCAGCAGTTCCCCAGGGGGCGGTGAGGGCTACACCTTC. Translating it yields CASSSPGGGEGYTF.

The rearrangement joins TRBV7-2 to TRBJ1-4, with D perhaps TRBD1 (5 bases). This CDR3 comprises 15 residues. The germline V gene has CDR1 SGHTA and CDR2 FQGNSA. V was pared by 1 base and J by 8 bases, with 14 bases between. The CDR3 sequence: CASSLGPVRGEKLFF. In DNA, the CDR3 is TGTGCCAGCAGCTTAGGCCCGGTAAGGGGCGAAAAACTGTTTTTT.

The rearrangement joins TRBV5-1 to TRBJ1-1; TRBD1 might be the D (5 bases). Trimming left V 0 bases short and J 2 bases short, with 11 bases between. Per germline, CDR1 SGHRS and CDR2 YFSETQ. There are 15 residues in the CDR3. CDR3 sequence reads: CASSLAVGTNTEAFF. The DNA for the CDR3 is TGCGCCAGCAGCTTGGCCGTAGGGACTAACACTGAAGCTTTCTTT.

The rearrangement links TRBV6-6 to TRBJ1-1; perhaps TRBD1 as D (5 bases). The CDR3 has 13 amino acids. The V gene lost 7 bases and the J gene lost 3 bases, with 12 bases spanning the gap. Germline V gene sequence: CDR1 MNHNY, CDR2 SVGAGI (reference sequence). CDR3 bases: TGTGCCAGCACTTTGACAGCTGACACTGAAGCTTTCTTT. Protein sequence: CASTLTADTEAFF.

The chain employs TRBV7-2 and TRBJ2-7, with 7 bases matching TRBD1. The V gene's germline CDR1 is SGHTA and CDR2 FQGNSA. Trimming took 1 base from V and 4 from J; bases not matched to a gene: 7. The CDR3 is 15 amino acids. The CDR3 spells CASSLVVGRGYEQYF. The CDR3 DNA follows: TGTGCCAGCAGCTTAGTTGTCGGCAGGGGGTACGAGCAGTACTTC. Full variable domain (rest looked up from reference TRBV7-2 and TRBJ2-7): GAGVSQSPSNKVTEKGKDVELRCDPISGHTALYWYRQSLGQGLEFLIYFQGNSAPDKSGLPSDRFSAERTGGSVSTLTIQRTQQEDSAVYLCASSLVVGRGYEQYFGPGTRLTVT.

This rearrangement joins TRBV11-3 to TRBJ2-7; TRBD2 matches at 9 bases. The CDR3 is made up of 14 amino acids. From germline, CDR1 is SGHNT and CDR2 YENEEA. After removal of 3 bases from V and 4 bases from J, the junction contained 4 bases not matched to a gene. Here the CDR3 DNA reads TGTGCCAGCAGCTTGGAGAGCGGGAGGTACGAGCAGTACTTC. It codes for CASSLESGRYEQYF.

The J gene is TRBJ1-2, the V gene TRBV28, with a possible D match to TRBD1 (5 bases). CDR1 is MDHEN, CDR2 SYDVKM, per germline. CDR3 size: 13 residues. Trimming shortened V by 3 bases and J by 4 bases, and 9 bases separated the two germline ends. CDR3 protein: CASSFGAFYGYTF. CDR3 nucleotide sequence: TGTGCCAGCAGTTTCGGGGCATTCTATGGCTACACCTTC.

In its sample, this clone was seen once. The genes are TRBV11-2 and TRBJ2-5; D is ambiguous. This CDR3 contains 12 residues. From germline, CDR1 is SGHAT and CDR2 FQNNGV. V dropped 2 bases and J dropped 5 bases, with 6 bases sitting between them. The CDR3 spells CASSLWRETQYF. The CDR3 DNA is TGTGCCAGCAGCTTATGGCGGGAGACCCAGTACTTC.

The rearrangement uses TRBV5-1 and TRBJ2-2, with 8 bases fitting TRBD1. The germline CDR1 and CDR2 sequences are SGHRS and YFSETQ. Germline trimming cut 6 bases from V and 2 bases from J; bases unmatched to any gene: 9. The CDR3 extends over 16 amino acids. CDR3 residues: CASTLPTGDNTGELFF. The CDR3 region has the DNA TGCGCCAGCACCCTACCGACAGGGGATAACACCGGGGAGCTGTTTTTT. Filled out from reference TRBV5-1 and TRBJ2-2, the complete variable domain reads KAGVTQTPRYLIKTRGQQVTLSCSPISGHRSVSWYQQTPGQGLQFLFEYFSETQRNKGNFPGRFSGRQFSNSRSEMNVSTLELGDSALYLCASTLPTGDNTGELFFGEGSRLTVL.

This clone occurred a few times. The chain recombines TRBV25-1 with TRBJ1-3; D is possibly TRBD1 (6 bases). Trimming took 6 bases from V and 1 from J, leaving 10 bases between them. The V gene's germline CDR1 is MGHDK and CDR2 SYGVNS. CDR3 length: 14 residues. CDR3 in amino acids: CASREQGSGNTIYF. The CDR3 DNA reads as TGTGCCAGCAGGGAACAGGGATCTGGAAACACCATATATTTT.

The rearrangement links TRBV6-6 to TRBJ1-2; D is undetermined. Trimming removed 9 bases from V and 3 bases from J, with 14 bases in between. Germline V gene data show CDR1 as MNHNY and CDR2 as SVGAGI (reference sequence). This CDR3 is 13 amino acids long. The CDR3 here is CASGGREDYGYTF. DNA of the CDR3: TGTGCCAGTGGAGGAAGGGAAGACTATGGCTACACCTTC.

This chain joins TRBV5-5 and TRBJ2-5; D could derive from TRBD1 or TRBD2 (5 bases each). This CDR3 contains 15 residues. Deletions cut 6 bases from V and 5 bases from J, with 20 bases between. Germline CDR1 SGHKS, CDR2 YYEKEE (reference sequence). The CDR3 here is CASILTGAQAETQYF. CDR3 DNA: TGTGCCAGCATTCTGACCGGGGCCCAAGCGGAGACCCAGTACTTC.

The rearrangement uses TRBV24-1 and TRBJ2-3, with 8 positions matching TRBD1. This CDR3 is built from 16 residues. With V trimmed by 4 bases and J by 1 base, 6 bases remained unmatched. Germline V CDR1 and CDR2: KGHDR, SFDVKD. The CDR3 reads CATSETTGQGTDTQYF. The CDR3 coding sequence is TGTGCCACCAGTGAGACCACGGGACAGGGCACAGATACGCAGTATTTT.

The chain has TRBV24-1 and TRBJ2-3, with 7 bases identical to TRBD2. This CDR3 is built from 15 residues. V lost 6 bases, J lost 4 bases, and 9 bases stayed unmatched. In germline, CDR1 is KGHDR, CDR2 SFDVKD. In DNA form, the CDR3 reads TGTGCCACCAGTTCAGCGGGACCAGCACCAGATACGCAGTATTTT. This codes for CATSSAGPAPDTQYF.

The chain uses TRBV14 and TRBJ1-1; the match to TRBD1 covers 8 bases. Germline CDR1 reads SGHDN; CDR2 reads FVKESK. Trimming cost V 2 bases and J 7 bases; bases outside gene matches: 6. This CDR3 is built from 14 residues. The chain's CDR3 is CASSQPRGQGEAFF. In DNA, the CDR3 is TGTGCCAGCAGCCAACCCCGAGGACAGGGTGAAGCTTTCTTT. Filled out from reference TRBV14 and TRBJ1-1, the complete variable domain reads EAGVTQFPSHSVIEKGQTVTLRCDPISGHDNLYWYRRVMGKEIKFLLHFVKESKQDESGMPNNRFLAERTGGTYSTLKVQPAELEDSGVYFCASSQPRGQGEAFFGQGTRLTVV.

The chain joins TRBV5-4 to TRBJ2-1; perhaps TRBD2 as D (6 bases). CDR1 and CDR2 (germline): SGHNT, YYREEE (reference sequence). CDR3 length equals 14 residues. The V end lost 4 bases, the J end lost 3 bases, and 11 bases lay between the germline ends. The CDR3 DNA is TGTGCCAGCAGCCCCCCGGGGGTCTACAATGAGCAGTTCTTC. This sequence encodes CASSPPGVYNEQFF.

V gene TRBV2 combines with J gene TRBJ1-2; 8 positions agree with TRBD1. V dropped 2 bases and J dropped 7; count of bases not matched to a gene: 6. Germline CDR1 reads SNHLY; CDR2 reads FYNNEI. This CDR3 is 14 amino acids long. CDR3 amino acids: CASSELRQGAGYTF. The CDR3 nucleotides read TGTGCCAGCAGTGAATTAAGGCAGGGGGCTGGCTACACCTTC.

V gene TRBV5-1 combines with J gene TRBJ2-2; 11 nucleotides align to TRBD1. The germline CDR1 and CDR2 sequences are SGHRS and YFSETQ. The CDR3 extends over 16 amino acids. Trimming at V came to 3 bases and at J to 6 bases, leaving 7 bases not matched to a gene. CDR3 region: CASSYPGTGGSGELFF. The CDR3 nucleotides read TGCGCCAGCAGCTACCCCGGGACAGGGGGTTCCGGGGAGCTGTTTTTT.

The genes are TRBV4-2 and TRBJ2-2; TRBD2 might be the D (5 bases). Germline V gene sequence: CDR1 LGHNA, CDR2 YNFKEQ. This CDR3 contains 15 residues. V was pared by 0 bases and J by 4 bases, with 9 bases between. CDR3 sequence reads: CASSQDLASTGELFF. The CDR3 DNA sequence: TGTGCCAGCAGCCAAGACCTAGCTTCCACCGGGGAGCTGTTTTTT.

This sequence joins TRBV27 and TRBJ2-7, with 7 positions matching TRBD2. The germline V gene encodes CDR1 MNHEY and CDR2 SMNVEV (reference sequence). CDR3 length: 15 residues. The V and J ends lost 1 base and 5 bases, in that order; junction bases with no gene match: 8. CDR3 protein: CASSLFGGSVDEQYF. In DNA form, the CDR3 reads TGTGCCAGCAGTTTATTCGGCGGGAGTGTGGACGAGCAGTACTTC.

CDR3: CASNPCRVTEGSRALGYTF. The CDR3, as DNA: TGCGCCAGCAATCCCTGTAGGGTGACGGAGGGATCAAGAGCCTTGGGCTACACCTTC. V usage is TRBV23-1 and J usage is TRBJ1-2; D unclear. TRBV23-1 is assigned to the ORF class and has an uncertain function. The CDR3 runs 19 residues. Trimming shortened V by 7 bases and J by 8 bases, and 35 bases separated the two germline ends.

The V call is TRBV5-1, the J call TRBJ2-2, with TRBD2 identical over 7 bases. CDR1 and CDR2 (germline): SGHRS, YFSETQ. Trimming removed 0 bases from V and 4 bases from J; junction bases left unmatched: 3. The CDR3 is 15 residues long. The CDR3 spells CASSLGGRLTGELFF. In DNA, the CDR3 is TGCGCCAGCAGCTTGGGCGGGAGACTCACCGGGGAGCTGTTTTTT.

A few counts support this clone. The chain uses TRBV15 and TRBJ1-4; D ambiguous. Germline V gene lookup returns CDR1 LNHNV and CDR2 YYDKDF (reference sequence). The V and J ends lost 0 bases and 4 bases respectively, with 6 bases between them. The CDR3 runs 14 residues. This chain's CDR3 is CATSRDRSNEKLFF. The CDR3 DNA sequence: TGTGCCACCAGCAGAGACAGGAGTAATGAAAAACTGTTTTTT.

This sequence joins TRBV6-5 and TRBJ1-1; tentative D call: TRBD1 (5 bases). CDR1 is MNHEY, CDR2 SVGAGI, per germline. With 7 bases removed from V and 3 bases from J, the gap between germline ends came to 15 bases. The length of the CDR3 is 14 residues. The CDR3 bases are TGTGCCAGCACCCCGGGGGGGGGTTACACTGAAGCTTTCTTT. It specifies CASTPGGGYTEAFF.

This clone qualifies as medium-sized. DNA for the CDR3: TGCAGCGGAACCCTAGCGGACAGGCAGTATACGCAGTATTTT. It encodes CSGTLADRQYTQYF. This chain joins TRBV29-1 and TRBJ2-3; D assignment may be TRBD1 or TRBD2 (7 bases each). The length of the CDR3 is 14 residues. Germline-derived CDR1 and CDR2 are SQVTM and ANQGSEA. The V end was cut by 7 bases, the J end by 7 bases, with 21 bases between.